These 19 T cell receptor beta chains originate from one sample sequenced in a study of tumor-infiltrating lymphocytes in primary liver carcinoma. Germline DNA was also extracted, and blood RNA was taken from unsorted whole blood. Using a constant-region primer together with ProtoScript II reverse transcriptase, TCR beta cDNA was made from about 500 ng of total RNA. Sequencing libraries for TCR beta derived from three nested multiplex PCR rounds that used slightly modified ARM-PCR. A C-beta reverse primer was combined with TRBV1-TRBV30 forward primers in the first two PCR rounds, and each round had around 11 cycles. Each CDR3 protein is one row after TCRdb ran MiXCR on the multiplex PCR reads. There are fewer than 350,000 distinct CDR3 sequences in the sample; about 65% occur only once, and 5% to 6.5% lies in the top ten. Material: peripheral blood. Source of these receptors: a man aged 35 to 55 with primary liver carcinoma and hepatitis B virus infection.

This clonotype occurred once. The CDR3 spells CVSRLAGDVYEQYF. CDR3 coding DNA: TGTGTAAGTCGCTTAGCGGGAGACGTCTACGAGCAGTACTTC. V and J are TRBV12-2 and TRBJ2-7. TRBV12-2 represents a pseudogene. The CDR3 spans 14 residues.

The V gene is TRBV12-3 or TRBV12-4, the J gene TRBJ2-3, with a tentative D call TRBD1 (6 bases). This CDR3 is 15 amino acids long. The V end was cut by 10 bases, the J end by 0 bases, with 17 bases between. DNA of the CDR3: TGTGCCACTGCGAGATTGACAGGTAGCACAGATACGCAGTATTTT. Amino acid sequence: CATARLTGSTDTQYF.

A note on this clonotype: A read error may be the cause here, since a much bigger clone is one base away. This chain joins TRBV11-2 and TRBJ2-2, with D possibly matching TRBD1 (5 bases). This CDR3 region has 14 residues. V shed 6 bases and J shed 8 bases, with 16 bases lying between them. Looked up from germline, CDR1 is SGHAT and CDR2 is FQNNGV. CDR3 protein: CASRRQYTKGELFF. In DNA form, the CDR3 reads TGTGCCAGCAGACGACAGTACACCAAAGGGGAGCTGTTTTTT. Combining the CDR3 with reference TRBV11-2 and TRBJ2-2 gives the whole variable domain EAGVAQSPRYKIIEKRQSVAFWCNPISGHATLYWYQQILGQGPKLLIQFQNNGVVDDSQLPKDRFSAERLKGVDSTLKIQPAKLEDSAVYLCASRRQYTKGELFFGEGSRLTVL.

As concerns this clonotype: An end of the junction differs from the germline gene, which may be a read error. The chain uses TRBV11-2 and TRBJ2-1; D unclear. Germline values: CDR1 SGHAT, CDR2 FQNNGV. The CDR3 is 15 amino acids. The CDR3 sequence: CGSSLNRGRPGEQFF. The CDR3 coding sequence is TGTGGCAGCAGCTTAAATCGAGGTAGACCGGGTGAGCAGTTCTTC.

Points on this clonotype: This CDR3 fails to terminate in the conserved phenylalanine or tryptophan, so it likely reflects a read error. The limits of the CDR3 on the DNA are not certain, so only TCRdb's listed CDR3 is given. CDR3: CASSYIREERPTNEKLFS. This chain joins TRBV6-5 and TRBJ1-4; whether TRBD1, the table's D call, matches the DNA was not checked. Germline assignment: CDR1 MNHEY and CDR2 SVGAGI. The CDR3 has 18 residues if both end residues are counted.

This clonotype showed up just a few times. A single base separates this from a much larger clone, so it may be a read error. The CDR3 DNA sequence: TGCAGCGTCGTAAGGGGGCAAAAACTGTTTTTT. It codes for CSVVRGQKLFF. The rearrangement joins TRBV29-1 to TRBJ1-4; 7 bases align to TRBD1. The CDR3 extends over 11 amino acids. The germline V gene has CDR1 SQVTM and CDR2 ANQGSEA. V dropped 6 bases and J dropped 9; count of bases not matched to a gene: 4.

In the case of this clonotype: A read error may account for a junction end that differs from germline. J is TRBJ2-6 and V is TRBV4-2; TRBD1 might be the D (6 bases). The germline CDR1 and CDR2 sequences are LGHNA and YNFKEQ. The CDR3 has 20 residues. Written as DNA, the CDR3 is TGTGCCAGCAGCCAAGACGCCAGGACAGCCGCAAGGGCTGGGTCCAACGTCCTTACTTTC. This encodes CASSQDARTAARAGSNVLTF.

CDR3 in amino acids: CASSLRGYYGYTF. CDR3 DNA sequence: TGTGCCAGCAGTTTGAGGGGTTACTATGGCTACACCTTC. The chain couples TRBV12-3 or TRBV12-4 to TRBJ1-2; a weak D match, TRBD1 (5 bases). Trimming took 3 bases from V and 3 from J, leaving 8 bases between them. The CDR3 has 13 amino acids.

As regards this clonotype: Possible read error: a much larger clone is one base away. The DNA of the CDR3 is TGCGCCAGCAGCCAAGAGGCGGGGTATAATGAAGAACTGTTTTTT. This translates into CASSQEAGYNEELFF. V usage is TRBV4-3 and J usage is TRBJ1-4; D is unclear. The CDR3 is 15 residues long. From germline, CDR1 is LGHNA and CDR2 YSLEER.

CDR3 in amino acids: CASSYPSSGRVYEQYF. The CDR3 region has the DNA TGTGCCAGCAGCTACCCAAGTAGCGGGAGGGTCTACGAGCAGTACTTC. J is TRBJ2-7 and V is TRBV7-9; 11 nucleotides line up with TRBD2. V dropped 4 bases and J dropped 3; count of bases not matched to a gene: 8. The CDR3 runs to 16 residues. The V gene's germline CDR1 is SEHNR and CDR2 FQNEAQ (reference sequence).

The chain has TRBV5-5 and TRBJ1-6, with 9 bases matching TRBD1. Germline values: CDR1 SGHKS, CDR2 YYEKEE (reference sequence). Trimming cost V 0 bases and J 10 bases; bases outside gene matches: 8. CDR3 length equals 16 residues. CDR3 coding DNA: TGTGCCAGCAGCTTGGGGGACAGGGTGGTTTGGTCACCCCTCCACTTT. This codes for CASSLGDRVVWSPLHF. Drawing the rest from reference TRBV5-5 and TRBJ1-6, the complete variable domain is DAGVTQSPTHLIKTRGQQVTLRCSPISGHKSVSWYQQVLGQGPQFIFQYYEKEERGRGNFPDRFSARQFPNYSSELNVNALLLGDSALYLCASSLGDRVVWSPLHFGNGTRLTVT.

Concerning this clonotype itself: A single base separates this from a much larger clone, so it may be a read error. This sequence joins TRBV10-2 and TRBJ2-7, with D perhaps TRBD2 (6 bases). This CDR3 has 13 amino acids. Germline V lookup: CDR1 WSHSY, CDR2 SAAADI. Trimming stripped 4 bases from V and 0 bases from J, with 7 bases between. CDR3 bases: TGCGCCAGCAGTGGGGACTGCTCCTACGAGCAGTACTTC. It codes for CASSGDCSYEQYF.

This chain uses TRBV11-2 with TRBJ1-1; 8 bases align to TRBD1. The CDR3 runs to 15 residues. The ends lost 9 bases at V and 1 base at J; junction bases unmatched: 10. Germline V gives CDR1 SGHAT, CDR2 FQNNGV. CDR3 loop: CASSSDRGKNTEAFF. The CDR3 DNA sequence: TGTGCCAGTAGCAGTGACAGGGGCAAGAACACTGAAGCTTTCTTT.

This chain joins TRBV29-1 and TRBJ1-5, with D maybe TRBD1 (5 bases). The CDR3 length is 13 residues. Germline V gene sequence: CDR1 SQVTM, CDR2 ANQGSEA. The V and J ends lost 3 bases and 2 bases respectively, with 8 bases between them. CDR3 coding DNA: TGCAGCGTTGAGGGAGGGGGCAATCAGCCCCAGCATTTT. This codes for CSVEGGGNQPQHF.

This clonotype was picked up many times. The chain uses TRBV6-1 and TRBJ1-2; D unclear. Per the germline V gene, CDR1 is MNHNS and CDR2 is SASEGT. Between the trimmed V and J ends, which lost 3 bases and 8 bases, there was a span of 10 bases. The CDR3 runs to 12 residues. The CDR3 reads CASSDVARGYTF. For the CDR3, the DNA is TGTGCCAGCAGTGACGTGGCACGAGGCTACACCTTC.

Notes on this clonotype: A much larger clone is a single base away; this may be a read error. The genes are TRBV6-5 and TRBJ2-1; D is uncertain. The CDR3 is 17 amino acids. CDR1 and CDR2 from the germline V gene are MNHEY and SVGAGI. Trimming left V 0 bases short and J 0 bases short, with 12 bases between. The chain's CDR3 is CASSYSFHGSSYNEQFF. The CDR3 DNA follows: TGTGCCAGCAGTTACTCGTTTCACGGCAGCTCCTACAATGAGCAGTTCTTC.

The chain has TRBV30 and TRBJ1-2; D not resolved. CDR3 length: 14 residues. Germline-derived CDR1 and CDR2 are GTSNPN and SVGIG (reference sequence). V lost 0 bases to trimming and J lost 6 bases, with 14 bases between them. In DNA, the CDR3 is TGTGCCTGGAGTGTGGGCTCCTCGTCGCATGGCTACACCTTC. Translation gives CAWSVGSSSHGYTF.

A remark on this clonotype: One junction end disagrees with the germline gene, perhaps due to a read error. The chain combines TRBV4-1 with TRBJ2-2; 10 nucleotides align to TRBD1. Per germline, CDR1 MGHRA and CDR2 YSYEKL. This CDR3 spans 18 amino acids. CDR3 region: CASSQDFAGQGNTVELFF. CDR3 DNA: TGCGCCAGCAGCCAAGACTTCGCGGGACAGGGGAACACCGTGGAGCTGTTTTTT.

CDR3 sequence: CARSKGHGAQFF. DNA for the CDR3: TGTGCCAGGAGCAAAGGACACGGCGCCCAGTTCTTC. V and J are TRBV11-2 and TRBJ2-1; the D gene is possibly TRBD1 (5 bases). The CDR3 has 12 residues. V lost 9 bases to trimming and J lost 13 bases, with 19 bases between them. From germline, CDR1 is SGHAT and CDR2 FQNNGV.